These 6 T cell receptor beta chains share one sample of origin, sequenced in a study of blood T cells in healthy people across ages (dated by TCRdb to 2014 to 2015). The library came from 5' RACE. Sequencing took place on an Illumina HiSeq 2500. A second PCR of roughly 7 to 12 cycles was run with a J-beta primer mix and a sample-barcoded 5' primer. TCRdb passed the public sequencing reads through fastp at Q25 and MiXCR, retaining productive beta sequences. All rows with the same CDR3 protein become a single entry with the most common DNA and genes. This sample is represented by more than 1,400,000 distinct CDR3 sequences; 42% of them were singletons. The ten largest clones represent 7.9% of the sample. Sequenced material: blood. These receptors were collected from a woman aged 18-29 years in good health.

This clonotype turned up a few times. This CDR3 is CASSWPGAGGYTF. The CDR3 DNA is TGTGCCAGCAGCTGGCCGGGGGCTGGTGGCTACACCTTC. V gene TRBV7-9 combines with J gene TRBJ1-2; weak D call: TRBD1 (6 bases). Germline lookup yields CDR1 SEHNR and CDR2 FQNEAQ (reference sequence). V gave up 4 bases and J gave up 7 bases, with 13 bases separating them. CDR3 length equals 13 residues.

This clonotype has just one count. This chain connects TRBV12-3 or TRBV12-4 to TRBJ2-1, with TRBD2 matching 14 bases. Trimming at V came to 3 bases and at J to 1 base, leaving 5 bases not matched to a gene. The CDR3 consists of 18 residues. The CDR3 sequence: CASSFGTSGSTSYNEQFF. Written as DNA, the CDR3 is TGTGCCAGCAGTTTCGGGACTAGCGGGAGTACGTCCTACAATGAGCAGTTCTTC.

The chain has TRBV20-1 and TRBJ2-1; 13 positions match TRBD2. Trimming cost V 7 bases and J 7 bases; bases outside gene matches: 10. CDR1 is DFQATT, CDR2 SNEGSKA, per germline (reference sequence). The CDR3 contains 15 residues. In DNA, the CDR3 is TGCAGTGTTCAGACCGGGACTAGCGGGGTTAATGAGCAGTTCTTC. This translates into CSVQTGTSGVNEQFF.

This clonotype was found a few times. The chain combines TRBV6-5 with TRBJ2-4, with 8 bases lining up with TRBD1. The V and J ends lost 0 bases and 11 bases, in that order; junction bases with no gene match: 9. CDR1 is MNHEY and CDR2 is SVGAGI in the germline V gene. The CDR3 length is 15 residues. The CDR3 DNA is TGTGCCAGCAGTTACTCTACTGACACAGGGGGTTTTCAGTACTTC. It is translated as CASSYSTDTGGFQYF.

The rearrangement uses TRBV5-1 and TRBJ2-3; D unresolved. V was cut by 4 bases and J by 2 bases, with 5 bases left in between. Per the germline V gene, CDR1 is SGHRS and CDR2 is YFSETQ. The CDR3 covers 12 residues. CDR3 bases: TGCGCCAGCAGCGACATCACAGATACGCAGTATTTT. Protein: CASSDITDTQYF.

The chain carries TRBV20-1 and TRBJ2-7; no clear D gene. This CDR3 is 17 amino acids long. Germline V gene lookup returns CDR1 DFQATT and CDR2 SNEGSKA (reference sequence). The V end was cut by 0 bases, the J end by 3 bases, with 21 bases between. CDR3 sequence: CSARDRNPSIPFYEQYF. As DNA, the CDR3 is TGCAGTGCTAGAGATAGGAACCCCAGCATACCTTTCTACGAGCAGTACTTC.